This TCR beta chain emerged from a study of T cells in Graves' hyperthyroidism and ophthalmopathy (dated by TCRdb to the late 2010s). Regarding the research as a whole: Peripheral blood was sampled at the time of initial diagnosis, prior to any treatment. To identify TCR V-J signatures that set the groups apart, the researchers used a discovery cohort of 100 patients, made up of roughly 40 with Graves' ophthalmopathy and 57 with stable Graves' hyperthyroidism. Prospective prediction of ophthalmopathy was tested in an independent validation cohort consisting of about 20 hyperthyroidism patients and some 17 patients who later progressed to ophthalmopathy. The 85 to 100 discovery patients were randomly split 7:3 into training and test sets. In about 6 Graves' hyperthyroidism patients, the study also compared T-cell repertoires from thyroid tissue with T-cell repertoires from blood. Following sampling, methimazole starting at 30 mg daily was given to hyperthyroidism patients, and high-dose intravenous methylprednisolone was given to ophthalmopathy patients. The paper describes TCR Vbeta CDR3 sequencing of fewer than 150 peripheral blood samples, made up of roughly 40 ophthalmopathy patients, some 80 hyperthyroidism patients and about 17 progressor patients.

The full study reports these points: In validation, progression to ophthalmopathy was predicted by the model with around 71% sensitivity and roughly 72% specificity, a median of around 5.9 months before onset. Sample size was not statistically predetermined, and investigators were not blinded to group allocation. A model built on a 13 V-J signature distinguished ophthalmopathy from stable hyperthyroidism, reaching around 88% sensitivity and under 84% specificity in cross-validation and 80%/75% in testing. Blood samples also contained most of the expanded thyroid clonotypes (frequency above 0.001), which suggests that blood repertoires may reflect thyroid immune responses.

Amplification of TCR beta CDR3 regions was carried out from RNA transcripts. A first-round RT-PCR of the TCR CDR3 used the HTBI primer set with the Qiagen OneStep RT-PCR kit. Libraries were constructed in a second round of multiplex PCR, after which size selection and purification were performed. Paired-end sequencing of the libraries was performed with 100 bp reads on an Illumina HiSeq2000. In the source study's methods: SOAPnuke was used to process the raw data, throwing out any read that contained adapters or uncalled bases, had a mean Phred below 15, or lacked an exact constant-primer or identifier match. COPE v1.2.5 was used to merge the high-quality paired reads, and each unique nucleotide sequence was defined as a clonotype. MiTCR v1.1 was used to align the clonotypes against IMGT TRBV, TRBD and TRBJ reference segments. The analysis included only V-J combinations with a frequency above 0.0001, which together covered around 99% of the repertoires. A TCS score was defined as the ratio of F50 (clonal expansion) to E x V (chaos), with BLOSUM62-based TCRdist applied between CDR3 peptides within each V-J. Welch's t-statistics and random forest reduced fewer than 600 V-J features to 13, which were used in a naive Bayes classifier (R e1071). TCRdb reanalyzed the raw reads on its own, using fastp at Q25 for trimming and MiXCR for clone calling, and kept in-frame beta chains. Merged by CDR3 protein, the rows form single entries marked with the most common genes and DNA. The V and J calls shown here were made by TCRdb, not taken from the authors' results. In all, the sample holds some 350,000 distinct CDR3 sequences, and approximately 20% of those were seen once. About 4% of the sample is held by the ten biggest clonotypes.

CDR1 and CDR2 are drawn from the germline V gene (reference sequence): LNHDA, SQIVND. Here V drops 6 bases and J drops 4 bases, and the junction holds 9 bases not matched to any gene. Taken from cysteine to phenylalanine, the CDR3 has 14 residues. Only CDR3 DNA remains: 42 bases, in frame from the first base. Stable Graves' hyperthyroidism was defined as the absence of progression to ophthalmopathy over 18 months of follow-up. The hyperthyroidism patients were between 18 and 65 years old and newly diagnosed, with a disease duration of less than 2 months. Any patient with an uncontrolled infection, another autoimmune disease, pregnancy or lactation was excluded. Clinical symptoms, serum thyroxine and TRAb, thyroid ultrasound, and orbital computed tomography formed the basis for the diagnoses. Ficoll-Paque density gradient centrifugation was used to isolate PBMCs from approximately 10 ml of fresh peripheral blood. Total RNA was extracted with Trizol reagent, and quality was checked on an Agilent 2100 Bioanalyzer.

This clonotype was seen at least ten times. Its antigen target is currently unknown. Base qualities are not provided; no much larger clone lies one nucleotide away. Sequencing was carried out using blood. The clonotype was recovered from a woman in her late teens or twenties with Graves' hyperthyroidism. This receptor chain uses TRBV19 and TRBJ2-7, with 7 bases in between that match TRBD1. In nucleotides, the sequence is TGTGCCAGTAGCTACCGGGACAGCAAGTACGAGCAGTACTTC. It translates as CASSYRDSKYEQYF.